Listed below are T cell receptor beta chains from one sample, sequenced in a study of T cell responses to AZD1222 COVID-19 vaccine. Here immunoSEQ multiplex PCR was the method, and the copy in TCRdb shows in-frame clones only, minus some. Among approximately 180,000 clones listed, less than 90% were seen once. Specimen: peripheral blood, collected on day 0 of AZD1222 vaccination. The receptors stem from an adult in good health. The conserved cysteine and the conserved F or W are not part of the CDR3 here.

J gene,V gene,CDR3 protein
TRBJ1-2,TRBV19,ASSPTMRYGYT
TRBJ1-2,TRBV28,ASSGFAPLNYGYT
TRBJ2-4,TRBV5-1,ASSWGQGLNIQY
TRBJ2-1,TRBV6-2/TRBV6-3,ASSARSGIRGLNEQF
TRBJ2-5,TRBV9,ASSVGEGQWETQY
TRBJ2-7,TRBV6-2/TRBV6-3,ASSDTYEQY
TRBJ1-5,TRBV6-1,ASSEPGGRGQPQH
TRBJ1-5,TRBV6-4,ASSLEANQPQH
TRBJ1-5,TRBV7-2,ASSSGVSNQPQH
TRBJ2-2,TRBV28,AGTTGGSGTGELF
TRBJ2-7,TRBV27,ASSRGQGTGRYYEQY
TRBJ2-7,TRBV27,ASSLQQGAYEQY
TRBJ2-1,TRBV10-1,ASSESGTGFYNEQF
TRBJ1-2,TRBV4-2,ASSQPGQGYNYGYT
TRBJ2-7,TRBV27,ASSSSLLVSVTGEQY
TRBJ1-5,TRBV7-8,ASSLGSINQPQH
TRBJ1-2,TRBV14,ASSHTPGQGDANYGYT
TRBJ2-7,TRBV9,ASSVDGPSGAYEQY
TRBJ1-1,TRBV19,ASSIYIEFEAF
TRBJ1-5,TRBV6-6,ASSLDRGGQPQH
TRBJ2-7,TRBV6-5,ASRGQGPGDEQY
TRBJ1-1,TRBV15,ATSIEGQINTEAF
TRBJ1-1,TRBV7-2,ASRNLEAF
TRBJ1-1,TRBV12-3/TRBV12-4,ASSFRRNTEAF
TRBJ2-5,TRBV11-2,ASSPLWGEAKETQY
TRBJ1-4,TRBV6-5,ASSLNRGTNEKLF
TRBJ2-7,TRBV3-1/TRBV3-2,ASSQGRTSQGSY
TRBJ1-2,TRBV15,ATSPRGGTLYGYT
TRBJ2-7,TRBV4-3,ASSSQLGVYEQY
TRBJ2-3,TRBV6-2/TRBV6-3,ASSYRLAGGSNTQY
TRBJ1-5,TRBV19,ASSPDGLFNQPQH
TRBJ2-7,TRBV14,ASSLRQGPYEQY
TRBJ1-4,TRBV6-5,ASVRGAVNEKLF
TRBJ2-1,TRBV3-1/TRBV3-2,ASSQEFWESSYNEQF
TRBJ2-5,TRBV2,ASSQLAGPQETQY
TRBJ1-2,TRBV2,ASSEALGVEKRGYT
TRBJ1-2,TRBV19,ASRIGGPYGYT
TRBJ1-2,TRBV28,ASSLRGGYT
TRBJ1-4,TRBV19,ASSAWDRAANEKLF
TRBJ1-6,TRBV5-5,ASSGANSPFLH
TRBJ1-4,TRBV5-5,ASSSYSRAANEKLF
TRBJ2-1,TRBV7-8,ASSLHRGISYNEQF
TRBJ1-5,TRBV7-9,ASSLGQISNSNQPQH
TRBJ1-5,TRBV28,ATRTRGQGAFNQPQH
TRBJ1-4,TRBV6-5,ASRARGSTNEKLF
TRBJ1-3,TRBV6-2/TRBV6-3,ASSSGVSGNTIY
TRBJ2-7,TRBV7-2,ASSLGGGGYEQY
TRBJ2-7,TRBV19,ASSSLPGLAYEQY
TRBJ1-5,TRBV21-1,ASSKGTVYQPQH
TRBJ2-3,TRBV7-3,ASSSTGAGPDTQY
TRBJ1-1,TRBV30,AWSPGPPGITEAF
TRBJ1-1,TRBV10-3,AISRETEAF
TRBJ2-3,TRBV5-1,ASSLVGLAPDTQY
TRBJ2-1,TRBV7-7,ASSLRDRDRQF
TRBJ2-3,TRBV5-8,ASSALWGRAGDTQY